This entry features one T cell receptor (beta chain) sequence. Trimming left V 1 base short and J 3 bases short, with 10 bases between. This CDR3 contains 14 residues. CDR1 is SGHRS and CDR2 is YFSETQ in the germline V gene. These data belong to a study of cytomegalovirus exposure and HLA in healthy donors. Amplification used 60 Vbeta primers and 13 Jbeta primers. Repertoires were generated with immunoSEQ multiplex PCR, while TCRdb's copy carries only in-frame clones and drops some. This table has about 41,000 clones, roughly 80% appearing once. The chain uses TRBV5-1 and TRBJ1-2, with unresolved D. Sequenced material: PBMCs. This clonotype was obtained from a man aged 45-65 years in good health and CMV-seronegative. In DNA, the CDR3 is TGCGCCAGCAGCTTGAGGAGGCAGGACTATGGCTACACCTTC. Translating it yields CASSLRRQDYGYTF.